This entry concerns a single T cell receptor (beta chain). Its antigen remains unidentified. The sample is drawn from a study of cytomegalovirus exposure and HLA in healthy donors. Whole-study context: Counted in an early data release were approximately 85 million unique TCRs from HLA-typed donors.

Study-level findings and limits: Presence/absence comparisons presumed near-even sequencing depth among donors.

The study ran its PCR with 60 Vbeta and 13 Jbeta primers. Here immunoSEQ multiplex PCR was the method, and the copy in TCRdb shows in-frame clones only, minus some. The table records under 95,000 clones, under 85% of them present only once. The CDR3 has 16 residues. From germline, CDR1 is SQVTM and CDR2 ANQGSEA. With V trimmed by 6 bases and J by 0 bases, 10 bases remained unmatched. The receptor was derived from a boy aged 5-17 years in good health and CMV-seronegative. The V and J genes are TRBV29-1 and TRBJ2-1, with 8 bases aligning to TRBD2. Sequenced input: PBMCs. This CDR3 is CSVIDGGVSSYNEQFF. The CDR3 bases are TGCAGCGTCATTGACGGGGGGGTTAGCTCCTACAATGAGCAGTTCTTC.